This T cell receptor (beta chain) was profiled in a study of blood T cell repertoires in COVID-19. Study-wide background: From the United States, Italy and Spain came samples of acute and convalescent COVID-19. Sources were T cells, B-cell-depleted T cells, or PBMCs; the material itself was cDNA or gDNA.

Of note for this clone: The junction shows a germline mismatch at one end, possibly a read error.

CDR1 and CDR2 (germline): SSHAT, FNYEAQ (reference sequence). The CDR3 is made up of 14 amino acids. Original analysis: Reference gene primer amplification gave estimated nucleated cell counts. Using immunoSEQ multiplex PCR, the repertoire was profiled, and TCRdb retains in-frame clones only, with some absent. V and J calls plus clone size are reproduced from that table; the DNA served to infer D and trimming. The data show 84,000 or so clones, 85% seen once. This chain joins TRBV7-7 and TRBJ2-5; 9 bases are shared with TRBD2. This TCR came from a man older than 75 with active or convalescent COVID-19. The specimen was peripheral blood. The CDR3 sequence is CASSLSGGPETQYF. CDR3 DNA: TGTGCTAGCAGCCTTAGCGGGGGTCCGGAGACCCAGTACTTC.